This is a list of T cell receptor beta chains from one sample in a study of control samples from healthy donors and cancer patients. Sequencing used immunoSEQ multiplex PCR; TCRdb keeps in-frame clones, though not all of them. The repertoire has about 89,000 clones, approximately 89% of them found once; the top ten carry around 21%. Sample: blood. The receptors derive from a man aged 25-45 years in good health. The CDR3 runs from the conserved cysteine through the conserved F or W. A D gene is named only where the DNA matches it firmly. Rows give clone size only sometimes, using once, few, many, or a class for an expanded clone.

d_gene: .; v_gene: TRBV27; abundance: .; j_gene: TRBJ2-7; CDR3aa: CASSLSPFYEQYF; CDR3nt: TGTGCCAGCAGTTTATCACCCTTCTACGAGCAGTACTTC
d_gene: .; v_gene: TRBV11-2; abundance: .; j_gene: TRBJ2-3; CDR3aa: CASSPGPSTDTQYF; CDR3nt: TGTGCCAGCAGCCCGGGACCTAGCACAGATACGCAGTATTTT
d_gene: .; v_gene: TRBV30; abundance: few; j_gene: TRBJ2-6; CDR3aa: CAWSPVGANVLTF; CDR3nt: TGTGCCTGGAGTCCCGTGGGGGCCAACGTCCTGACTTTC
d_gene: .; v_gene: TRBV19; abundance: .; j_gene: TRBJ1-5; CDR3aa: CASSIGGLPGQPQHF; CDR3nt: TGTGCCAGTAGTATAGGGGGGCTTCCGGGTCAGCCCCAGCATTTT
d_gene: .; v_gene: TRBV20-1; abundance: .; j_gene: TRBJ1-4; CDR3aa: CSASWEEKLFF; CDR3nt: TGCAGTGCGAGTTGGGAAGAAAAACTGTTTTTT
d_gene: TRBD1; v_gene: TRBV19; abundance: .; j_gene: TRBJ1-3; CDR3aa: CASSHSTGQPTSSGNTIYF; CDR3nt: TGTGCCAGTAGCCACTCGACAGGGCAACCGACGAGCTCTGGAAACACCATATATTTT
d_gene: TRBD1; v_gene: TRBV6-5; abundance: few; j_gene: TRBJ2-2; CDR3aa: CASRTGSTGELFF; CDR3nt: TGTGCCAGCAGGACAGGGTCCACCGGGGAGCTGTTTTTT
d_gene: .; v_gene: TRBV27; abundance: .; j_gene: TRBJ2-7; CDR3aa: CASSTHGRPSVYEQYF; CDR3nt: TGTGCCAGCAGTACCCATGGGCGCCCGAGCGTCTACGAGCAGTACTTC
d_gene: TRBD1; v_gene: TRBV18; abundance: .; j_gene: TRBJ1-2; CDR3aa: CASSQNYRDRGRDGYGYTF; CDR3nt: TGTGCCAGCTCACAGAACTACCGGGACAGGGGGCGAGATGGGTATGGCTACACCTTC
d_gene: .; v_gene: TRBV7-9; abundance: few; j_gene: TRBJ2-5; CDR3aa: CASSLGGGRETQYF; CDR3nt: TGTGCCAGCAGCTTAGGAGGAGGGAGGGAGACCCAGTACTTC
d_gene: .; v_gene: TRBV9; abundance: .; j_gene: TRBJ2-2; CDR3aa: CASSGNSLGELFF; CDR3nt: TGTGCCAGCAGCGGAAACAGTCTCGGGGAGCTGTTTTTT
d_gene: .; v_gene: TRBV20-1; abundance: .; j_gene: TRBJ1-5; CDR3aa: CSASYVPNQPQHF; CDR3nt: TGCAGTGCTAGTTATGTTCCGAATCAGCCCCAGCATTTT
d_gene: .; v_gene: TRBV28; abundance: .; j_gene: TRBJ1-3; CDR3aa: CASSAGRAGGNTIYF; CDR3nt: TGTGCCAGCAGTGCCGGTCGGGCGGGTGGAAACACCATATATTTT
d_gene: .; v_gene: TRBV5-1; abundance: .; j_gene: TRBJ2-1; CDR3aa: CASSWHSAGTQYNEQFF; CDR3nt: TGCGCCAGCAGCTGGCACTCCGCTGGGACTCAATACAATGAGCAGTTCTTC
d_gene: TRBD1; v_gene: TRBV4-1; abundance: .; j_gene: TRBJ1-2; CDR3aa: CASSQGGQDRGPFYGYTF; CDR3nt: TGCGCCAGCAGCCAAGGAGGGCAGGACAGGGGGCCTTTCTATGGCTACACCTTC
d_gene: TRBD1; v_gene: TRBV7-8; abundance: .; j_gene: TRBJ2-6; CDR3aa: CASSSQTGINSGANVLTF; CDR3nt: TGTGCCAGCAGCTCGCAGACAGGGATCAACTCTGGGGCCAACGTCCTGACTTTC
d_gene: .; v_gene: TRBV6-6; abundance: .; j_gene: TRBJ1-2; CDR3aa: CASSYPGPYRGYTF; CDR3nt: TGTGCCAGCAGTTACCCGGGACCTTACCGAGGCTACACCTTC
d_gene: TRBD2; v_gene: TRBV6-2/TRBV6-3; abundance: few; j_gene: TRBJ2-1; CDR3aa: CASSYSSAGGPKSFF; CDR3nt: TGTGCCAGCAGTTACTCCTCAGCGGGGGGGCCCAAGTCGTTCTTC
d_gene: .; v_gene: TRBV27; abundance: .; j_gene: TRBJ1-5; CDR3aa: CASSGSSGNQPQHF; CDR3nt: TGTGCCAGCAGTGGGTCTTCGGGCAATCAGCCCCAGCATTTT
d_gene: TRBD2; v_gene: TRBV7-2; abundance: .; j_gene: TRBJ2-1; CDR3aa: CASSLAGASGGYNEQFF; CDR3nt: TGTGCCAGCAGCTTAGCTGGGGCTAGCGGGGGGTACAATGAGCAGTTCTTC
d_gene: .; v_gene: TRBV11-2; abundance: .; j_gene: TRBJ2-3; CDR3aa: CASSLPSGADTQYF; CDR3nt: TGTGCCAGCAGCCTCCCATCAGGGGCAGATACGCAGTATTTT
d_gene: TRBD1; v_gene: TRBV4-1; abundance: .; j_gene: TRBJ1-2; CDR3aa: CASSQGGDRDGYTF; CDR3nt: TGCGCCAGCAGCCAAGGAGGGGACAGGGATGGCTACACCTTC
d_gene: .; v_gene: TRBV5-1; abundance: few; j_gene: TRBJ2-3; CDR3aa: CASSLGTPSTDTQYF; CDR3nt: TGCGCCAGCAGCTTGGGAACCCCTAGCACAGATACGCAGTATTTT
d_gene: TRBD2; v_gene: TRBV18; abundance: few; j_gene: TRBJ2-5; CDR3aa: CASSPRLAWYQETQYF; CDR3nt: TGTGCCAGCTCACCCCGACTAGCCTGGTACCAAGAGACCCAGTACTTC
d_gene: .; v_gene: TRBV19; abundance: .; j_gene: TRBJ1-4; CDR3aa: CASSIVGLSNEKLFF; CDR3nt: TGTGCCAGTAGTATAGTCGGGTTATCTAATGAAAAACTGTTTTTT
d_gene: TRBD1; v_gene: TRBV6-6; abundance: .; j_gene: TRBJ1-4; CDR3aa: CASSYSAGGDEKLFF; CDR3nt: TGTGCCAGCAGTTACTCGGCAGGGGGCGATGAAAAACTGTTTTTT
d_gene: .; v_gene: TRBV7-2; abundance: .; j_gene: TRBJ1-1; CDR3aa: CASSFNRAGETEAFF; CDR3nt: TGTGCCAGCAGCTTCAACCGGGCAGGGGAGACTGAAGCTTTCTTT
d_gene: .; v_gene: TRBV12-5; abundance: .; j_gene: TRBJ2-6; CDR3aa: CASGLSADGANVLTF; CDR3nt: TGTGCTAGTGGTTTGTCTGCGGATGGGGCCAACGTCCTGACTTTC
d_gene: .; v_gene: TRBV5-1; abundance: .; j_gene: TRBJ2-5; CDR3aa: CASSLAVGGRKTQYF; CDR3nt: TGCGCCAGCAGCTTGGCCGTGGGGGGAAGGAAGACCCAGTACTTC
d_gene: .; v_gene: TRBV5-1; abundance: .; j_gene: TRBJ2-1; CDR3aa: CASSLDPRFLFF; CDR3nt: TGCGCCAGCAGCTTGGATCCGAGGTTCTTGTTCTTC
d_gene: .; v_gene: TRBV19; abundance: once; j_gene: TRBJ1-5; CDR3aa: CASTPGSRLGNQPQHF; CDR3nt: TGTGCCAGTACCCCGGGCTCCCGGTTGGGCAATCAGCCCCAGCATTTT
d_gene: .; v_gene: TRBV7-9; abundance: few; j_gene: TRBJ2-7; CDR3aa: CASSSRSFSSYEQYF; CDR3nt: TGTGCCAGCAGCTCCAGGTCTTTTAGTTCCTACGAGCAGTACTTC
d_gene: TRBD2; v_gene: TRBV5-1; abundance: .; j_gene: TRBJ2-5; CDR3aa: CASSLGLAYPETQYF; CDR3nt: TGCGCCAGCAGTCTGGGACTAGCTTATCCAGAGACCCAGTACTTC
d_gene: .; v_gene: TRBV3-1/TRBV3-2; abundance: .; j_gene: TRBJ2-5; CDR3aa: CASSHKWEGETQYF; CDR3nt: TGTGCCAGCAGCCATAAGTGGGAAGGAGAGACCCAGTACTTC
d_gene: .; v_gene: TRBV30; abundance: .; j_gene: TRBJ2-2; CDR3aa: CAWLVSGELFF; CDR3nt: TGTGCCTGGCTAGTTTCCGGGGAGCTGTTTTTT
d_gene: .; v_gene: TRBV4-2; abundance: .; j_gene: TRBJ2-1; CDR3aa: CASSQAVLGNEQFF; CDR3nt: TGTGCCAGCAGCCAAGCTGTTCTTGGCAATGAGCAGTTCTTC
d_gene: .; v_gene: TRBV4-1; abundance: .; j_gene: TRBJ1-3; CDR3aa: CASSHPGTRDTKASGNTIYF; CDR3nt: TGCGCCAGCAGCCACCCGGGAACCCGGGACACCAAAGCCTCTGGAAACACCATATATTTT